This TCR beta chain was retrieved from a study of blood T cell dynamics during melanoma immunotherapy. As for the study in general: Patients with metastatic melanoma got pembrolizumab or nivolumab-ipilimumab as first-line care.

General study findings and limits: PBMC repertoires of eventual disease-control patients split at W3 into clonality or diversity gains.

DNA loading was fixed at 350 ng for all bulk PBMC samples. The repertoire was sequenced with immunoSEQ multiplex PCR; TCRdb's copy has only in-frame clones and lacks some. The sample includes more than 10,000 clones, roughly 80% of them seen just once. Concerning this clone itself: Its antigen is still unknown.

Time point noted: week 3, after first cycle of checkpoint inhibitor. One draw preceded checkpoint blockade; another followed its first cycle at week 3. The TCR comes from a human donor with melanoma. This material consisted of blood, taken from a patient treated with checkpoint blockade.

The CDR3 protein is CASSFGGTDYEQYV. CDR3 nucleotide sequence: TGTGCCAGCAGCTTTGGAGGGACAGACTACGAGCAGTACGTC. This chain uses TRBV19 with TRBJ2-7; the D gene is possibly TRBD1 (7 bases). V was clipped by 9 bases and J by 3 bases, with 18 bases between them. The CDR3 runs 14 residues. Germline CDR1 and CDR2: LNHDA and SQIVND (reference sequence).